This is a list of T cell receptor beta chains from one sample in a study of blood T cell repertoires in COVID-19. This table comes from immunoSEQ multiplex PCR, and its TCRdb copy is limited to in-frame clones, with some not included. The sample has more than 55,000 clones, around 87% seen once. Material for sequencing was peripheral blood. These receptors all come from a man between 60 and 70 years old with active or convalescent COVID-19. Both conserved end residues are part of each CDR3.

v_call cdr3_aa
TRBV6-4 CASSDWGRGRAGELFF
TRBV24-1 CATSDSRLMNNEQFF
TRBV18 CASSPRTSDYNEQFF
TRBV29-1 CSVGTGPTEAFF
TRBV29-1 CSVLTGGYEQYF
TRBV27 CASGLRTSGIRADTQYF
TRBV6-5 CASTLIGVSYNEQFF
TRBV7-2 CASSSQGRGGYTF
TRBV14 CASSQADLRGSYNSPLHF
TRBV5-1 CASSLEGVVNTGELFF
TRBV12-5 CASGFMGLAGAGSYNEQFF
TRBV4-1 CASSPGLGDTEAFF
TRBV6-5 CATGQGFGEQYF
TRBV4-1 CASSHGQRNTEAFF
TRBV5-8 CASSLDRGGQPQHF
TRBV4-1 CASSQQQGAHYGYTF
TRBV27 CASSTPQQIRITEAFF
TRBV5-1 CASSPYPGKTEAFF
TRBV28 CAARSGATGANVLTF
TRBV21-1 CASNLHYRDEQYF
TRBV5-6 CASSLWTPNTEAFF
TRBV6-5 CASNALAYNEQFF
TRBV24-1 CATSTTSGALLGTQYF
TRBV18 CASSPSTGIINEQYF
TRBV7-9 CASSLGGRDNSPLHF
TRBV9 CASSTRERDSLGTQYF
TRBV18 CASSPGTEMGAGNTIYF
TRBV7-8 CASSRGRTGNEKLFF
TRBV12-3/TRBV12-4 CASRLVSGYTF
TRBV28 CATLVSVGTAKNYGYTF
TRBV7-2 CASSLTQETQYF
TRBV4-1 CASSQTGQNSNQPQHF
TRBV10-2 CASRTSSGRAVVNEQFF
TRBV7-8 CASSFSRGDYGYTF
TRBV9 CASSATGVSREQYF
TRBV2 CASSEAGANQPQHF
TRBV7-6 CASSPLDVRGGELFF
TRBV15 CATSLQGMNEKLFF
TRBV19 CASRGANGPRPQHF
TRBV24-1 CATSDPSAGPLYEQFF
TRBV11-3 CASSLSSGAGTFEQYF
TRBV28 CASRRYVLMRNQPQHF
TRBV5-1 CASSLGRGTNEKLFF
TRBV4-1 CASSQALGLLREPQHF
TRBV6-5 CASSYSSPRDEQYF
TRBV6-2/TRBV6-3 CASSPQTPGVWAYNEQFF
TRBV28 CASSLSTLAGEEQYF
TRBV30 CAWSAETQYF
TRBV5-1 CASSTGALVSTDTQYF
TRBV6-6 CASSYPERQGNEKLFF
TRBV19 CASSKDRDFFRTEAFF
TRBV7-9 CASSLEGLAGRSEQFF
TRBV3-1/TRBV3-2 CASSQERGRELFF
TRBV7-9 CASSLILGTGTSGANVLTF